The rows below give T cell receptor beta chains drawn from one sample of a study of T cell responses to AZD1222 COVID-19 vaccine. The data were produced by immunoSEQ multiplex PCR, yet TCRdb's version contains in-frame clones alone and is incomplete. The data hold 85,000 to 100,000 clones, with 80% to 95% observed a single time. This specimen was peripheral blood, taken 28 days after the second AZD1222 dose. Every receptor here comes from an adult who received the AZD1222 COVID-19 vaccine. Both conserved end residues are part of each CDR3. Each record gives: J gene, V gene, clone size, D gene, CDR3 protein, CDR3 DNA. A D gene is named only where the DNA matches it firmly. A clone size is listed for some rows: how often the clone was seen (once, few, many), or a class if it is expanded.

J: TRBJ2-7; V: TRBV7-8; size: .; D: .; CDR3: CASSRTAYEQYF; DNA: TGTGCCAGCAGCCGGACGGCATACGAGCAGTACTTC
J: TRBJ1-2; V: TRBV7-2; size: few; D: TRBD1; CDR3: CASRATGTGNYGYTF; DNA: TGTGCCAGCAGAGCTACCGGGACAGGAAACTATGGCTACACCTTC
J: TRBJ2-3; V: TRBV27; size: .; D: .; CDR3: CASSDFPAPSVDTQYF; DNA: TGTGCCAGCAGCGATTTCCCGGCCCCCTCGGTAGATACGCAGTATTTT
J: TRBJ2-3; V: TRBV24-1; size: .; D: TRBD2; CDR3: CATSETSGSTDTQYF; DNA: TGTGCCACCAGTGAGACTAGCGGCAGCACAGATACGCAGTATTTT
J: TRBJ1-1; V: TRBV19; size: .; D: .; CDR3: CASKDFGVSGFNTEAFF; DNA: TGTGCCAGTAAAGATTTTGGGGTGAGCGGATTCAACACTGAAGCTTTCTTT
J: TRBJ2-3; V: TRBV2; size: .; D: TRBD2; CDR3: CASSDPGLALVDTQYF; DNA: TGTGCCAGCAGCGATCCGGGACTAGCTTTGGTCGATACGCAGTATTTT
J: TRBJ1-2; V: TRBV9; size: once; D: TRBD1; CDR3: CASFSPGGNRYTF; DNA: TGTGCCAGCTTTTCTCCAGGGGGCAATCGCTACACCTTC
J: TRBJ1-5; V: TRBV7-9; size: .; D: .; CDR3: CASSWEGPNQPQHF; DNA: TGTGCCAGCAGCTGGGAGGGGCCCAATCAGCCCCAGCATTTT
J: TRBJ1-2; V: TRBV11-2; size: .; D: .; CDR3: CASSPPGYGYTF; DNA: TGTGCCAGCAGTCCCCCGGGCTATGGCTACACCTTC
J: TRBJ1-2; V: TRBV7-2; size: once; D: .; CDR3: CASSLPADPYTF; DNA: TGTGCCAGCAGCCTGCCGGCGGACCCCTACACCTTC
J: TRBJ1-4; V: TRBV7-2; size: .; D: TRBD1; CDR3: CASSLMAGGVTNEKLFF; DNA: TGTGCCAGCAGCTTAATGGCAGGGGGCGTCACTAATGAAAAACTGTTTTTT
J: TRBJ1-4; V: TRBV18; size: .; D: .; CDR3: CASSPLKGVAEKLFF; DNA: TGTGCCAGCTCACCACTAAAGGGTGTCGCAGAAAAACTGTTTTTT
J: TRBJ2-2; V: TRBV6-5; size: .; D: .; CDR3: CASSYSQGGTGELFF; DNA: TGTGCCAGCAGTTACTCGCAGGGGGGCACCGGGGAGCTGTTTTTT
J: TRBJ2-7; V: TRBV9; size: few; D: TRBD1; CDR3: CASSPTGTGVEQYF; DNA: TGTGCCAGCAGCCCCACCGGGACAGGGGTAGAGCAGTACTTC
J: TRBJ1-1; V: TRBV28; size: .; D: .; CDR3: CASSFGYTEAFF; DNA: TGTGCCAGCAGTTTTGGGTACACTGAAGCTTTCTTT
J: TRBJ2-7; V: TRBV28; size: .; D: TRBD1; CDR3: CASSLAGTGSYEQYF; DNA: TGTGCCAGCAGTTTGGCCGGGACAGGGTCCTACGAGCAGTACTTC
J: TRBJ2-3; V: TRBV29-1; size: few; D: TRBD2; CDR3: CSASRAASGGEADTQYF; DNA: TGCAGCGCCTCAAGGGCGGCTAGCGGAGGTGAGGCGGATACGCAGTATTTT
J: TRBJ1-1; V: TRBV6-1; size: .; D: .; CDR3: CASSEGHTEAFF; DNA: TGTGCCAGCAGTGAAGGACACACTGAAGCTTTCTTT
J: TRBJ2-7; V: TRBV7-9; size: .; D: .; CDR3: CASSLADYEQYF; DNA: TGTGCCAGCAGCTTAGCGGACTACGAGCAGTACTTC
J: TRBJ2-1; V: TRBV7-2; size: .; D: .; CDR3: CASSRDSSLAFVNEQFF; DNA: TGTGCCAGCAGCCGGGACTCTTCCTTAGCCTTCGTCAATGAGCAGTTCTTC
J: TRBJ2-1; V: TRBV24-1; size: .; D: .; CDR3: CATSDRGGPEQFF; DNA: TGTGCCACCAGTGATAGGGGCGGGCCCGAGCAGTTCTTC
J: TRBJ1-4; V: TRBV6-5; size: .; D: .; CDR3: CASSYGAPPTNEKLFF; DNA: TGTGCCAGCAGTTACGGCGCCCCACCAACTAATGAAAAACTGTTTTTT
J: TRBJ2-3; V: TRBV6-4; size: .; D: TRBD1; CDR3: CASSLRAGGEDTQYF; DNA: TGTGCCAGCAGCCTACGGGCAGGGGGCGAAGATACGCAGTATTTT
J: TRBJ1-2; V: TRBV5-1; size: .; D: .; CDR3: CASSRDIDNYGYTF; DNA: TGCGCCAGCAGTCGGGACATAGATAACTATGGCTACACCTTC
J: TRBJ1-1; V: TRBV28; size: .; D: .; CDR3: CACRWGNTEAFF; DNA: TGTGCCTGCCGTTGGGGGAACACTGAAGCTTTCTTT
J: TRBJ2-3; V: TRBV10-1; size: .; D: .; CDR3: CASSGPEGQYF; DNA: TGCGCCAGCAGTGGACCCGAGGGGCAGTATTTT
J: TRBJ2-1; V: TRBV5-1; size: .; D: .; CDR3: CASSDLAPEQFF; DNA: TGCGCCAGCAGCGACCTGGCCCCTGAGCAGTTCTTC
J: TRBJ1-2; V: TRBV5-1; size: once; D: .; CDR3: CASSLTGTYGYTF; DNA: TGCGCCAGCAGCTTAACGGGAACCTATGGCTACACCTTC
J: TRBJ2-1; V: TRBV9; size: .; D: .; CDR3: CASSVGGNSYNEQFF; DNA: TGTGCCAGCAGCGTAGGCGGGAACTCCTACAATGAGCAGTTCTTC
J: TRBJ1-1; V: TRBV2; size: .; D: .; CDR3: CASSSQQNTEAFF; DNA: TGTGCCAGCAGTTCACAGCAAAACACTGAAGCTTTCTTT
J: TRBJ2-5; V: TRBV4-1; size: .; D: .; CDR3: CASSQTSGKRETQYF; DNA: TGCGCCAGCAGCCAAACTTCCGGGAAACGAGAGACCCAGTACTTC
J: TRBJ1-4; V: TRBV19; size: .; D: .; CDR3: CASRFKSFPGEKLFF; DNA: TGTGCCAGTAGATTCAAAAGTTTTCCCGGGGAAAAACTGTTTTTT
J: TRBJ2-1; V: TRBV6-2/TRBV6-3; size: .; D: .; CDR3: CASSPNFPCSYNEQFF; DNA: TGTGCCAGCAGTCCCAACTTCCCTTGCTCCTACAATGAGCAGTTCTTC
J: TRBJ2-5; V: TRBV28; size: .; D: TRBD1; CDR3: CASNRGRRQETQYF; DNA: TGTGCCTCAAACAGGGGGCGGCGGCAAGAGACCCAGTACTTC
J: TRBJ1-2; V: TRBV7-9; size: .; D: .; CDR3: CASSPVSSNYGYTF; DNA: TGTGCCAGCAGCCCTGTTAGTAGTAACTATGGCTACACCTTC
J: TRBJ2-7; V: TRBV2; size: .; D: .; CDR3: CASRSSYEQYF; DNA: TGTGCCAGCAGGAGCTCCTACGAGCAGTACTTC
J: TRBJ2-1; V: TRBV5-8; size: .; D: TRBD1; CDR3: CASSPPRQGRREQFF; DNA: TGTGCCAGCAGCCCCCCGAGACAGGGGCGTCGTGAGCAGTTCTTC
J: TRBJ2-1; V: TRBV20-1; size: .; D: TRBD1; CDR3: CSASLSQGVINEQFF; DNA: TGCAGTGCTAGTCTGTCGCAGGGGGTGATCAATGAGCAGTTCTTC
J: TRBJ1-1; V: TRBV28; size: .; D: .; CDR3: CASSLFNTEAFF; DNA: TGTGCCAGCAGTTTGTTCAACACTGAAGCTTTCTTT
J: TRBJ1-6; V: TRBV27; size: few; D: .; CDR3: CASSPRTPGAYNSPLHF; DNA: TGTGCCAGCAGTCCGAGGACACCCGGAGCTTATAATTCACCCCTCCACTTT
J: TRBJ1-4; V: TRBV7-6; size: .; D: .; CDR3: CASSPEPHRELFF; DNA: TGTGCCAGCAGTCCGGAGCCCCACAGGGAACTGTTTTTT
J: TRBJ1-6; V: TRBV4-1; size: .; D: TRBD1; CDR3: CASSHPQARTGVYSPLHF; DNA: TGCGCCAGCAGCCATCCCCAAGCCCGGACAGGGGTGTACTCACCCCTCCACTTT
J: TRBJ2-1; V: TRBV30; size: few; D: TRBD1; CDR3: CAWSVGQGVEEQFF; DNA: TGTGCCTGGAGTGTGGGACAGGGGGTCGAAGAGCAGTTCTTC
J: TRBJ1-4; V: TRBV9; size: .; D: TRBD1; CDR3: CASSPRGGVTEKLFF; DNA: TGTGCCAGCAGCCCCAGGGGGGGAGTCACTGAAAAACTGTTTTTT
J: TRBJ1-6; V: TRBV28; size: .; D: TRBD1; CDR3: CASQTGNNSPLHF; DNA: TGTGCCAGCCAGACAGGGAATAATTCACCCCTCCACTTT
J: TRBJ1-1; V: TRBV6-6; size: .; D: .; CDR3: CASTAWAGENTEAFF; DNA: TGTGCCAGCACCGCCTGGGCAGGGGAGAACACTGAAGCTTTCTTT
J: TRBJ2-7; V: TRBV5-1; size: .; D: .; CDR3: CASSLESAGEQYF; DNA: TGCGCCAGCAGCTTGGAATCGGCGGGTGAGCAGTACTTC
J: TRBJ2-1; V: TRBV6-5; size: .; D: TRBD2; CDR3: CASSYAGLASYNEQFF; DNA: TGTGCCAGCAGTTACGCGGGACTAGCCTCCTACAATGAGCAGTTCTTC
J: TRBJ1-1; V: TRBV3-1/TRBV3-2; size: .; D: .; CDR3: CASSQDHPTLLNTEAFF; DNA: TGTGCCAGCAGCCAAGATCATCCAACCCTGCTGAACACTGAAGCTTTCTTT
J: TRBJ2-1; V: TRBV6-5; size: once; D: .; CDR3: CASSYLLGSQTFF; DNA: TGTGCCAGCAGTTACTTACTAGGATCCCAAACGTTCTTC
J: TRBJ1-6; V: TRBV5-6; size: once; D: .; CDR3: CASSLVGRNNSPLHF; DNA: TGTGCCAGCAGCTTGGTGGGCAGAAATAATTCACCCCTCCACTTT
J: TRBJ2-5; V: TRBV11-2; size: .; D: .; CDR3: CASSSGGGRGETQYF; DNA: TGTGCCAGCAGCTCAGGAGGCGGTAGGGGTGAGACCCAGTACTTC